This T cell receptor beta chain was recovered during a study of cytomegalovirus exposure and HLA in healthy donors. Study-wide background: In a previous analysis, about 100 million unique TCR beta sequences were found from some 180 million T cells. Overall study findings and caveats: A likely sequencing artifact accounted for one observed cluster of highly shared sequence variants.

The PCR contained 60 Vbeta and 13 Jbeta primers. Sequencing used immunoSEQ multiplex PCR; TCRdb keeps in-frame clones, though not all of them. The sample has 140,000 to 150,000 clones; 60% to 80% are singletons. Points on this clone: Its antigen is still unknown.

V was cut by 3 bases and J by 0 bases, with 14 bases left in between. This CDR3 contains 16 residues. Germline CDR1 and CDR2: ENHRY and SYGVKD. This sequence joins TRBV10-3 and TRBJ1-2; D is ambiguous. Source material: PBMCs. The receptor comes from a woman aged 25-40 years in good health and CMV-seronegative. CDR3 sequence: CAISDFGLAANYGYTF. CDR3 sequence (DNA): TGTGCCATCAGTGATTTCGGACTCGCAGCTAACTATGGCTACACCTTC.